The entry below gives a single TCR beta chain sequence along with its context. This clonotype was recorded many times. This receptor's antigen is unknown. No base quality values were provided; no much bigger clone lies one nucleotide off. V has 3 bases trimmed and J has 1 base trimmed; junction bases matching no gene number 18. From its cysteine to its phenylalanine, the CDR3 spans 20 amino acids. Only the CDR3 part of the read is kept: 60 bases, read in frame from the first base. Sequences LNHNV (CDR1) and YYDKDF (CDR2) are obtained from the germline V gene (reference sequence). This specimen comes from a study of regulatory T cells in long-lasting Graves disease (TCRdb year 2021). For context, the study as a whole: Persistent Graves' disease meant more than 5 years of antithyroid drug treatment with TSH receptor autoantibodies that stayed positive. Persistent Graves' disease patients were compared with newly diagnosed Graves' disease patients by peripheral blood TCR sequencing and RNA sequencing. The study took place in China and was registered as a clinical trial. A total of about 33 samples underwent TCR sequencing, from about 13 patients with persistent Graves' disease and 20 or so patients with newly diagnosed Graves' disease. In the clinical cohort, patients with persistent Graves' disease had used antithyroid drugs for an average of about 10 years. Overall results and qualifications from the work: Persistent patients shared more public clonotypes among themselves (fewer than 3,000) than newly diagnosed patients did (roughly 920). Compared with newly diagnosed patients, persistent Graves' disease patients had lower TCR Shannon entropy and fewer highly expanded clones, which suggests clonal expansion. The authors noted that the small sample size was a limitation that may lower accuracy. Peripheral blood alone was examined, since thyroid tissue, which constituted the primary lesion, could not be accessed. Only the TCR beta chain was sequenced and analyzed. Preferential use of TRBV28, TRBJ1-2 and TRBJ2-5 was observed in persistent disease, whereas TRBV20-1 and TRBJ2-1 were favored in newly diagnosed disease.

Library method: multiplex PCR. The reads were generated on an Illumina HiSeq 4000. TCR beta libraries were built with iRepertoire HTBI primers and Arm-PCR amplification of CDR3 regions. Before sequencing, the PCR products underwent gel purification. Turning to the authors' computational methods: Gene usage analysis of CDR3 amino acid clonotypes relied on the 62 TRBV and 13 to 15 TRBJ segments identified across samples. Filtered high-quality paired reads were merged into contigs using COPE and FqMerger. Contigs were aligned with BLAST to IMGT TRBV, TRBD and TRBJ reference genes, and CDR3 was defined per IMGT. Highly expanded clones were defined as clonotypes with a frequency above 0.1%. Repertoire diversity was measured by Shannon entropy, and V-J evenness by the Gini coefficient. Public clonotypes were defined as clonotypes shared by more than one individual. TCRdb ran its own pipeline on the public reads, namely fastp trimming at Q25 and MiXCR clone calling, and kept in-frame beta chains. Rows with one shared CDR3 protein collapse into an entry with the most common genes and DNA. The V and J calls and clone size come from TCRdb's table, not from the authors' own analysis. The sample records about 430,000 distinct CDR3 sequences, roughly a fifth of which are singletons. Roughly an eighth of the sample is held by the ten biggest clonotypes.

Read against the paper, the sample's time point label means: persistent/refractory GD, antithyroid drugs over 5 years with positive TRAb. For both TCR sequencing and RNA sequencing, RNA was extracted from PBMCs using TRIzol. Graves' disease was diagnosed according to American Thyroid Association guidelines. The patients came from an endocrinology department in Xi'an, China. Each patient gave approximately 9.7 milliliters of peripheral blood, collected in an EDTA anticoagulant tube. PBMCs were isolated by Ficoll Paque Plus density gradient separation without further T cell sorting. An Agilent 2100 Bioanalyzer and agarose gel were used to check RNA quality, and a NanoDrop 2000 was used to measure RNA concentration.

The chain was built from TRBV15 and TRBJ2-5; TRBD1 fits 9 bases in the junction. This specimen consisted of peripheral blood mononuclear cells (PBMCs), obtained when the disease was refractory, from a patient treated with antithyroid drugs. The clonotype originates from a female donor with Graves disease. The CDR3 protein is CATSRSWDREAMVGQETQYF. The sequenced DNA: TGTGCCACCAGCAGGTCCTGGGACAGGGAAGCGATGGTCGGCCAAGAGACCCAGTACTTC.